One sample yielded the 2 T cell receptor beta chains listed below, sequenced in a study of CD8+CD57+ T cells in acquired aplastic anemia. Genomic DNA acted as the template from which TCR beta VDJ combination and CDR3 sequence profiling were carried out. TCRdb reanalysed the reads using MiXCR and keeps one entry per CDR3 protein. The table shows about 130,000 distinct CDR3 sequences, with roughly 50% occurring only once. The specimen was sorted CD4+, CD8+, or CD8+CD57+ T cells (not recorded which) from PBMCs. The receptor set was obtained from a human donor in good health, serving as a control.

This clonotype has just a few counts. This chain links TRBV20-1 with TRBJ2-1, with 10 bases lining up with TRBD2. Germline V gene data show CDR1 as DFQATT and CDR2 as SNEGSKA (reference sequence). The CDR3 spans 15 residues. Germline trimming cut 3 bases from V and 3 bases from J; bases unmatched to any gene: 5. CDR3 residues: CSAREGTSDYNEQFF. CDR3 nucleotides: TGCAGTGCTAGGGAGGGGACTAGCGACTACAATGAGCAGTTCTTC.

This sequence joins TRBV20-1 and TRBJ2-3; tentatively, D is TRBD2 (6 bases). The length of the CDR3 is 16 residues. Trimming took off 4 bases at V and 0 bases at J, with 17 bases between the two ends. CDR1 is DFQATT and CDR2 is SNEGSKA in the germline V gene (reference sequence). CDR3 amino acids: CSANGPGLVSTDTQYF. Here the CDR3 DNA reads TGCAGTGCTAACGGGCCGGGACTTGTTAGCACAGATACGCAGTATTTT.